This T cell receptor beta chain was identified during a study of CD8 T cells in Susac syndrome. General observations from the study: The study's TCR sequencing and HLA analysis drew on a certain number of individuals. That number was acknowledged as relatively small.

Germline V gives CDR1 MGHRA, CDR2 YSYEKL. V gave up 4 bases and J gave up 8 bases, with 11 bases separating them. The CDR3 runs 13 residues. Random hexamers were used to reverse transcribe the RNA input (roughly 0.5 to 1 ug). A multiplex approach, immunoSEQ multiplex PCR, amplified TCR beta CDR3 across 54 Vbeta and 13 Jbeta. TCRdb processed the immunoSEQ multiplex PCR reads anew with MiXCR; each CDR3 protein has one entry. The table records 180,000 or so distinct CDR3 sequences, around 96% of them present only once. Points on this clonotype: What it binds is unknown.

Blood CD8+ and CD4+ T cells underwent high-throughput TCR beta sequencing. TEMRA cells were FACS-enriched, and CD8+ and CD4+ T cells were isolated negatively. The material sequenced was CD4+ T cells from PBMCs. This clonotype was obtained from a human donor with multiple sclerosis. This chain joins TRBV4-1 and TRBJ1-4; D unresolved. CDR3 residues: CASSRVTGEKLFF. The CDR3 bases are TGCGCCAGCAGCCGAGTTACTGGCGAAAAACTGTTTTTT.